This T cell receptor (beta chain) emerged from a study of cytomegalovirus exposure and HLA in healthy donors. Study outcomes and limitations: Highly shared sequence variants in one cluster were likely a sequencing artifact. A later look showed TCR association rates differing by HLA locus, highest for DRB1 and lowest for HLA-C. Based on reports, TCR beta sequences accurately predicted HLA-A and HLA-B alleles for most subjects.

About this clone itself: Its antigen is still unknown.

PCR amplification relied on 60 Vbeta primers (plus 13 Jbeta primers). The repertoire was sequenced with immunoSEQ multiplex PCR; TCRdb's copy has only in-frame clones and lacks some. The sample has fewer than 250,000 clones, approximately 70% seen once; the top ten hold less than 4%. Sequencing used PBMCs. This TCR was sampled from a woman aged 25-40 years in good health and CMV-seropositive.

DNA of the CDR3: TGTGCCAGCAGAGGAGTAGGCGGGAAAGGAGGCTACACCTTC. Its translation: CASRGVGGKGGYTF. The chain recombines TRBV6-5 with TRBJ1-2; D is uncertain. The CDR3 runs 14 residues. Germline V lookup: CDR1 MNHEY, CDR2 SVGAGI. V was shortened by 6 bases and J by 8 bases, with 19 bases between the two germline ends.